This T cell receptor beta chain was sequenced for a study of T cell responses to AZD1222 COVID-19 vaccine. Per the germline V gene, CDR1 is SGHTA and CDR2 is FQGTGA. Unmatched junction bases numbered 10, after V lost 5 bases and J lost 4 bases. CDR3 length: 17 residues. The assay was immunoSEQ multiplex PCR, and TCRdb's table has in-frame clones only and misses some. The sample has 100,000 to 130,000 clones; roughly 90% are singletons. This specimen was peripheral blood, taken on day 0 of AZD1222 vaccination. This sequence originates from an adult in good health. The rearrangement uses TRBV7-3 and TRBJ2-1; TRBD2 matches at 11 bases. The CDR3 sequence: CASSRYSGRAGYNEQFF. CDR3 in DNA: TGTGCCAGCAGCCGTTATAGCGGGAGGGCCGGTTACAATGAGCAGTTCTTC.